The rows below give T cell receptor beta chains drawn from one sample of a study of T cells after posttransplantation cyclophosphamide. The method was immunoSEQ multiplex PCR; TCRdb's version includes in-frame clones alone and lacks a portion of them. The sample shows 9,500 to 15,000 clones, none of them appearing just once. Sequenced material: PBMCs. These receptors all stem from a woman aged 40 to 50 in good health, CMV-negative, and a related stem cell transplant donor. The CDR3 runs from the conserved cysteine through the conserved F or W. D genes are given only for firm matches. Not all rows give a size; the values are once, few, many and, for expanded clones, a class.

j_call: TRBJ2-1; v_call: TRBV10-3; d_call: TRBD2; clone_size: many; cdr3_aa: CAISDASGRARDEQFF; cdr3_nt: TGTGCCATCAGTGACGCTAGCGGGAGGGCCCGGGATGAGCAGTTCTTC
j_call: TRBJ1-5; v_call: TRBV27; d_call: -; clone_size: few; cdr3_aa: CASSFGGGSPQHF; cdr3_nt: TGTGCCAGCAGTTTTGGGGGGGGATCTCCCCAGCATTTT
j_call: TRBJ2-2; v_call: TRBV28; d_call: TRBD1; clone_size: few; cdr3_aa: CASRPTGTAGNTGELFF; cdr3_nt: TGTGCCAGCAGACCCACCGGGACAGCAGGGAACACCGGGGAGCTGTTTTTT
j_call: TRBJ1-5; v_call: TRBV28; d_call: -; clone_size: many; cdr3_aa: CASRGHGGNQPQHF; cdr3_nt: TGTGCCAGCAGGGGACATGGAGGCAATCAGCCCCAGCATTTT
j_call: TRBJ2-3; v_call: TRBV2; d_call: TRBD2; clone_size: -; cdr3_aa: CASARTTSGSLTQYF; cdr3_nt: TGTGCCAGCGCCCGAACGACTAGCGGGAGTTTAACGCAGTATTTT
j_call: TRBJ2-5; v_call: TRBV12-3/TRBV12-4; d_call: -; clone_size: few; cdr3_aa: CASSSDTYQETQYF; cdr3_nt: TGTGCCAGCAGTTCAGACACTTACCAAGAGACCCAGTACTTC
j_call: TRBJ1-3; v_call: TRBV15; d_call: -; clone_size: many; cdr3_aa: CATSRDPPMPIYF; cdr3_nt: TGTGCCACCAGCAGAGATCCACCTATGCCCATATATTTT
j_call: TRBJ2-2; v_call: TRBV23-1; d_call: -; clone_size: many; cdr3_aa: CASFPGGQVDPGELFF; cdr3_nt: TGCGCCAGCTTCCCAGGGGGGCAGGTCGATCCCGGGGAGCTGTTTTTT
j_call: TRBJ2-7; v_call: TRBV19; d_call: TRBD2; clone_size: many; cdr3_aa: CASSMTTSGRQYEQYF; cdr3_nt: TGTGCCAGTAGTATGACGACTAGCGGGAGGCAGTACGAGCAGTACTTC
j_call: TRBJ1-4; v_call: TRBV5-5; d_call: -; clone_size: many; cdr3_aa: CASHYATNEKLFF; cdr3_nt: TGTGCCAGCCACTATGCAACTAATGAAAAACTGTTTTTT
j_call: TRBJ2-2; v_call: TRBV18; d_call: TRBD2; clone_size: many; cdr3_aa: CASSPSGVTGELFF; cdr3_nt: TGTGCCAGCTCACCTAGCGGGGTTACCGGGGAGCTGTTTTTT
j_call: TRBJ2-7; v_call: TRBV6-5; d_call: TRBD2; clone_size: many; cdr3_aa: CASSYSSSGGYEQYF; cdr3_nt: TGTGCCAGCAGTTACTCGTCTAGCGGGGGGTACGAGCAGTACTTC
j_call: TRBJ1-4; v_call: TRBV6-6; d_call: TRBD1; clone_size: many; cdr3_aa: CASSLRQGATNEKLFF; cdr3_nt: TGTGCCAGCAGTCTTCGACAGGGGGCAACTAATGAAAAACTGTTTTTT
j_call: TRBJ1-1; v_call: TRBV6-1; d_call: -; clone_size: many; cdr3_aa: CASSEAPGATEAFF; cdr3_nt: TGTGCCAGCAGTGAAGCTCCCGGTGCCACTGAAGCTTTCTTT
j_call: TRBJ2-2; v_call: TRBV19; d_call: -; clone_size: many; cdr3_aa: CASKAAGQNVLGELFF; cdr3_nt: TGTGCCAGTAAGGCGGCCGGACAAAATGTCCTCGGGGAGCTGTTTTTT
j_call: TRBJ1-2; v_call: TRBV7-9; d_call: -; clone_size: many; cdr3_aa: CASSLLTDYGYTF; cdr3_nt: TGTGCCAGCAGCTTATTGACTGACTATGGCTACACCTTC
j_call: TRBJ2-1; v_call: TRBV11-2; d_call: -; clone_size: -; cdr3_aa: CASSLLERVPSDEQFF; cdr3_nt: TGTGCCAGCAGCTTATTAGAGCGGGTTCCATCGGATGAGCAGTTCTTC
j_call: TRBJ1-5; v_call: TRBV25-1; d_call: TRBD1; clone_size: many; cdr3_aa: CASSEGQGSPQHF; cdr3_nt: TGTGCCAGCAGTGAGGGACAGGGGAGTCCCCAGCATTTT
j_call: TRBJ2-2; v_call: TRBV7-9; d_call: -; clone_size: many; cdr3_aa: CASSLGSSHVELFF; cdr3_nt: TGTGCCAGCAGCTTGGGCAGTTCTCATGTGGAGCTGTTTTTT
j_call: TRBJ2-2; v_call: TRBV9; d_call: TRBD1; clone_size: few; cdr3_aa: CASSVGPGPDRANTGELFF; cdr3_nt: TGTGCCAGCAGCGTAGGGCCCGGCCCCGACAGGGCGAATACCGGGGAGCTGTTTTTT
j_call: TRBJ2-2; v_call: TRBV2; d_call: TRBD1; clone_size: many; cdr3_aa: CASRPGQGMGNTGELFF; cdr3_nt: TGTGCCAGCAGACCGGGACAGGGTATGGGGAATACCGGGGAGCTGTTTTTT
j_call: TRBJ2-7; v_call: TRBV4-2; d_call: TRBD2; clone_size: many; cdr3_aa: CASSQGLAGGYEQYF; cdr3_nt: TGTGCCAGCAGCCAAGGACTAGCGGGGGGGTACGAGCAGTACTTC
j_call: TRBJ2-7; v_call: TRBV27; d_call: -; clone_size: many; cdr3_aa: CASSSGVSYEQYF; cdr3_nt: TGTGCCAGCAGTTCCGGGGTCTCCTACGAGCAGTACTTC
j_call: TRBJ2-1; v_call: TRBV6-5; d_call: -; clone_size: many; cdr3_aa: CASSLAFQLNNEQFF; cdr3_nt: TGTGCCAGCAGCTTAGCCTTTCAGCTCAACAATGAGCAGTTCTTC
j_call: TRBJ1-1; v_call: TRBV6-2/TRBV6-3; d_call: -; clone_size: many; cdr3_aa: CASRNRIEDTEAFF; cdr3_nt: TGTGCCAGCAGAAACAGGATTGAAGACACTGAAGCTTTCTTT
j_call: TRBJ1-2; v_call: TRBV10-3; d_call: TRBD1; clone_size: many; cdr3_aa: CAIRGTGRNYGYTF; cdr3_nt: TGTGCCATCAGGGGGACAGGGAGGAACTATGGCTACACCTTC
j_call: TRBJ2-7; v_call: TRBV14; d_call: TRBD1; clone_size: many; cdr3_aa: CASSQGLTGLGYEQYF; cdr3_nt: TGTGCCAGCAGCCAAGGCCTGACAGGGCTCGGCTACGAGCAGTACTTC
j_call: TRBJ1-5; v_call: TRBV2; d_call: -; clone_size: many; cdr3_aa: CASKGQTRNQPQHF; cdr3_nt: TGTGCCTCCAAAGGGCAAACGCGCAATCAGCCCCAGCATTTT
j_call: TRBJ1-1; v_call: TRBV28; d_call: -; clone_size: many; cdr3_aa: CASSTPSPTVNTEAFF; cdr3_nt: TGTGCCAGCAGTACCCCAAGTCCGACAGTCAACACTGAAGCTTTCTTT